This T cell receptor (beta chain) comes out of a study of beta chain features in type 1 diabetes. The entirety of the isolated RNA underwent reverse transcription, so expressed TCRB transcripts were sequenced. TCRdb's table, derived via immunoSEQ multiplex PCR, lists solely in-frame clones and lacks some. This table holds 12,000 to 15,000 clones, approximately 60% found once. The CDR3 consists of 15 residues. The germline V gene encodes CDR1 SGHTA and CDR2 FQGNSA. The V gene end was trimmed by 6 bases and the J gene end by 2 bases; junction bases not matched to a gene: 8. As regards this clone: What it recognizes is unknown.

Study-level results: Among patients with Type 1 diabetes, TCRB CDR3s were moderately but significantly shorter in every one of the four CD4+ subsets. Patients and controls would share equally any PCR tilt toward shorter templates.

This receptor was identified in a woman aged 18-35 years with type 1 diabetes. The sample taken for sequencing was stem cell memory CD4+ T cells from blood. The gene calls are TRBV7-2 and TRBJ2-7, with 9 positions matching TRBD2. This CDR3 reads CASRKGGGGAYEQYF. CDR3 nucleotides: TGTGCCAGCAGAAAGGGAGGCGGGGGGGCCTACGAGCAGTACTTC.